This TCR beta chain was obtained from a study of cytomegalovirus exposure and HLA in healthy donors. On the study more broadly: There were under 140 million unique TCR beta sequences, drawn from some 180 million T cells, in an earlier analysis.

This CDR3 contains 13 residues. V lost 3 bases and J lost 8; bases outside the gene matches: 2. Per germline, CDR1 MNHEY and CDR2 SMNVEV (reference sequence). Study observations and caveats: The authors later found TCR association rates varying by HLA locus, with DRB1 most and HLA-C fewest.

Use of 60 Vbeta and 13 Jbeta primers characterized the PCR. In the original workflow: A later analysis tallied about 80 million unique TCR beta chains, about 9.9 million of them shared. Some clones are missing from TCRdb's copy, which holds only in-frame ones; the method was immunoSEQ multiplex PCR. The DNA gave D and trimming, while V, J and clone size come from that table. The sample lists roughly 120,000 clones, 73% occurring once. A note on this clone: Its antigen remains unknown.

The sequence came from a woman aged 40 to 50 in good health and CMV-seropositive. The rearrangement uses TRBV27 and TRBJ1-2; 11 bases line up with TRBD1. Sequencing was performed on PBMCs. DNA of the CDR3: TGTGCCAGCAGTTTGGGACAGGGGGGAGGCTACACCTTC. It yields the protein CASSLGQGGGYTF.